Sequencing of this T cell receptor beta chain was carried out in a study of T-cell reconstitution after alpha-beta-depleted transplantation in children (dated by TCRdb to about 2016). A note on the overall study: T-cell immune reconstitution after TCRalphabeta/CD19-depleted allogeneic hematopoietic cell transplantation in children was quantitatively tracked in the study by means of TCR repertoire profiling. General findings and caveats noted by the study authors: The frequencies of hyperexpanded clones fell over the following months, and after one year, T-cell counts and TCRbeta diversity were mostly attributed to newly produced T cells. About two months after transplant, the apparently early recovery of alphabetaT-cell counts reportedly depended on just several hundred clones that had expanded rapidly and came from non-depleted graft cells. The high TCRbeta diversity at day 60 in some patients was ascribed to recipient T cells and intrathymic progenitors that had survived conditioning.

The treatment or condition label on this specimen signifies: allogeneic hematopoietic cell transplantation with graft depleted of TCRalphabeta T cells and CD19 B cells. Transplant recipients were children who received TCRalphabeta/CD19-depleted allogeneic hematopoietic cell grafts. Here V drops 0 bases and J drops 3 bases, and the junction holds 8 bases not matched to any gene. The CDR3 numbers 17 residues from cysteine through phenylalanine. This entry keeps only the CDR3 DNA: 51 bases, framed from base 1. The germline V gene (reference sequence) gives CDR1 as LGHDT and CDR2 as YNNKEL. The library was obtained by PCR. The sequencer was an Illumina HiSeq 2500. To normalize quantification of the TCRbeta repertoire, the TCR libraries were built with molecular barcoding that relied on unique molecular identifiers. TCRdb passed the public sequencing reads through fastp at Q25 and MiXCR, retaining productive beta sequences. CDR3 protein sequences are deduplicated, and each keeps its most common genes and DNA. This sample is represented by around 300,000 distinct CDR3 sequences; 23% of them were singletons. The ten largest account for around 9.9% of the sample.

Concerning this clonotype: Its antigen has not been determined. Base-call qualities are not available, and no considerably larger clone is one nucleotide away.

The sample was PBMCs, mostly from graft donor cells, taken 180 days after TCRalphabeta/CD19-depleted stem cell transplant. This TCR was recovered from a male patient between 10 and 17 years old who had a stem cell transplant for acute lymphoblastic leukemia, so the T cells may come from the graft donor. The V and J segments used are TRBV3-1 and TRBJ2-1, with 7 bases aligning to TRBD1. The DNA is as follows: TGTGCCAGCAGCCAAGATTCATCGGGACAGAACTACAATGAGCAGTTCTTC. It specifies CASSQDSSGQNYNEQFF.